This T cell receptor (beta chain) was captured in a study of T cell clones after liver transplantation. Study information: Immunosuppression withdrawal was tried within 2 years after liver transplantation in this trial. Findings and limits, study-wide: In two subjects, few donor cells limited the measurable donor-reactive repertoire.

About this clone itself: Its antigen is not known.

Clones were sequenced by immunoSEQ multiplex PCR, and TCRdb holds only the in-frame ones, with some missing. The table lists 98,000 or so clones, around four fifths of them singletons. The CDR3 is made up of 13 amino acids. Germline V gene sequence: CDR1 WSHSY, CDR2 SAAADI. Trimming cost V 1 base and J 4 bases, with 7 bases left between them. This TCR was recovered from a human donor who received a liver transplant. The V and J genes are TRBV10-2 and TRBJ1-2; D ambiguous. Specimen: CD4+ T cells from blood, collected before liver transplant. The CDR3 DNA sequence: TGCGCCAGCAGTGAGTGGGGTGGCTATGGCTACACCTTC. Translating gives CASSEWGGYGYTF.